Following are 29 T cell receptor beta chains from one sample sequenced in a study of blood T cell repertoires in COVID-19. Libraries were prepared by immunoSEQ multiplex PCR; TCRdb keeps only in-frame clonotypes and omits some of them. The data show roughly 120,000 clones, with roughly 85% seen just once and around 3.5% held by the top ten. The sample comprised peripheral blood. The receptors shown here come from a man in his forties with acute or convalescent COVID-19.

The CDR3, as DNA: TGTGCCAGCAGTTTCCATACCTCGACAGGGAATGAAAAACTGTTTTTT. Protein: CASSFHTSTGNEKLFF. The chain joins TRBV27 to TRBJ1-4, with 7 bases matching TRBD1. The CDR3 length is 16 residues. Germline loops: CDR1 MNHEY, CDR2 SMNVEV (reference sequence). V trimming: 3 bases; J trimming: 5 bases; junction bases outside the gene matches: 9.

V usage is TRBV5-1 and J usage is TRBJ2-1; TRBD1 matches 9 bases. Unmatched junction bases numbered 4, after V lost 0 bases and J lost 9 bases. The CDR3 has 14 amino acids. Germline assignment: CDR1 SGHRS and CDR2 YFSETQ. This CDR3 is CASSLEQGAGEQFF. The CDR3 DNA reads TGCGCCAGCAGCTTGGAACAGGGGGCAGGTGAGCAGTTCTTC.

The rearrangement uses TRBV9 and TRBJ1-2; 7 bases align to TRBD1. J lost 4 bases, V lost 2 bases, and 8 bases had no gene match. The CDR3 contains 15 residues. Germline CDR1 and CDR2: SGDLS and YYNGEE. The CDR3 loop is CASSVAGTAFYGYTF. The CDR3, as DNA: TGTGCCAGCAGCGTGGCCGGGACAGCATTCTATGGCTACACCTTC.

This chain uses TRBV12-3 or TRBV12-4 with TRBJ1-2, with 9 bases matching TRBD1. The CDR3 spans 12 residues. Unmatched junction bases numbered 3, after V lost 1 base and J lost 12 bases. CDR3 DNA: TGTGCCAGCAGTTTAGGACAGGGGGTAAACACCTTC. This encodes CASSLGQGVNTF.

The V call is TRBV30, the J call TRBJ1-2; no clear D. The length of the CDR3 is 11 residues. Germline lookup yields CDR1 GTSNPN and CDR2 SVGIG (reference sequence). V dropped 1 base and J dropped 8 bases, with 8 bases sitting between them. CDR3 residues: CAWSGGSGYTF. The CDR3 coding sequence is TGTGCCTGGAGTGGAGGAAGCGGCTACACCTTC.

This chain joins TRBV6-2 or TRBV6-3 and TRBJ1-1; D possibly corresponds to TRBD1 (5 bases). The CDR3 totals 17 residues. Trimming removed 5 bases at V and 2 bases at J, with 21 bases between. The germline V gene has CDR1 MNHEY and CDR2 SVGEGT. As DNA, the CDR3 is TGTGCCAGCAGTCCAAAAACACCAGGGTACCCCAACACTGAAGCTTTCTTT. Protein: CASSPKTPGYPNTEAFF.

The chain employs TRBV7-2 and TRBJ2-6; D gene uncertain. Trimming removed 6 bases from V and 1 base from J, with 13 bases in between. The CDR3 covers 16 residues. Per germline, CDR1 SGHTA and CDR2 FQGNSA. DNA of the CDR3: TGTGCCAGCAGTCTATACCATAAATCTGGGGCCAACGTCCTGACTTTC. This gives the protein CASSLYHKSGANVLTF.

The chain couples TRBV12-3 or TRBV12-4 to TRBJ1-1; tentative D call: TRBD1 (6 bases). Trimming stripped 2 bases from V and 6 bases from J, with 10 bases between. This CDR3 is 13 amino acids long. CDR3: CASSLIGGPEAFF. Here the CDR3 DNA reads TGTGCCAGCAGTTTAATAGGGGGTCCTGAAGCTTTCTTT.

Here the CDR3 reads CASSSLGAGTSGRLYTDTQYF. The CDR3, as DNA: TGCGCCAGCAGCTCCTTAGGTGCGGGGACTAGCGGGAGGTTATACACAGATACGCAGTATTTT. The chain employs TRBV5-1 and TRBJ2-3; 15 nucleotides align to TRBD2. CDR1 and CDR2 (germline): SGHRS, YFSETQ. This CDR3 spans 21 amino acids. The junction had 16 bases not matched to a gene; V was cut back by 3 bases and J by 2 bases.

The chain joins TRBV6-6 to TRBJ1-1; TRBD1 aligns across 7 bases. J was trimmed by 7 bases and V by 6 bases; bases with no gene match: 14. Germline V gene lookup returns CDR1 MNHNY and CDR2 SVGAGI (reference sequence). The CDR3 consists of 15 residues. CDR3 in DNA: TGTGCCAGCAGGACAGGGCCCGGGGAGGAGAATGAAGCTTTCTTT. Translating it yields CASRTGPGEENEAFF.

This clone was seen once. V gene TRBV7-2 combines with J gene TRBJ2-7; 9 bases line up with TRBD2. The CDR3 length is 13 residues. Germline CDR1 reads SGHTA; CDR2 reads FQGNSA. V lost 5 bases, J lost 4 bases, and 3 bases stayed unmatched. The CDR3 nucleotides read TGTGCCAGCAGCGCGGGACTAGCTTACGAGCAGTACTTC. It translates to CASSAGLAYEQYF.

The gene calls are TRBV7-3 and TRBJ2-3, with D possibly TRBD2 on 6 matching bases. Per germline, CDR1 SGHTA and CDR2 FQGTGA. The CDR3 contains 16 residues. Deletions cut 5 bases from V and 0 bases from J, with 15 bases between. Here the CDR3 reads CASSLGGTLSTDTQYF. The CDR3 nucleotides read TGTGCCAGCAGCCTTGGAGGGACCCTGAGCACAGATACGCAGTATTTT.

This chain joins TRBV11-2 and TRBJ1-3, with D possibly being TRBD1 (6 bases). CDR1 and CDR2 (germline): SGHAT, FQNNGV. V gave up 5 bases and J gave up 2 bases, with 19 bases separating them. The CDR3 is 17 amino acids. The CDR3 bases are TGTGCCAGCAGCCTCTCTCCCAGGGGAGCGCCTGGAAACACCATATATTTT. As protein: CASSLSPRGAPGNTIYF. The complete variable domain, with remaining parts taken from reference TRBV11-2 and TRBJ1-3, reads EAGVAQSPRYKIIEKRQSVAFWCNPISGHATLYWYQQILGQGPKLLIQFQNNGVVDDSQLPKDRFSAERLKGVDSTLKIQPAKLEDSAVYLCASSLSPRGAPGNTIYFGEGSWLTVV.

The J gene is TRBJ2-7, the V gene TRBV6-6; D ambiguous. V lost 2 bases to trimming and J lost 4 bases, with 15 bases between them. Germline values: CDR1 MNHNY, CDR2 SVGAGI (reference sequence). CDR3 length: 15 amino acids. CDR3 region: CASSYHGASYYEQYF. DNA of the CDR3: TGTGCCAGCAGTTACCACGGTGCTAGTTATTACGAGCAGTACTTC.

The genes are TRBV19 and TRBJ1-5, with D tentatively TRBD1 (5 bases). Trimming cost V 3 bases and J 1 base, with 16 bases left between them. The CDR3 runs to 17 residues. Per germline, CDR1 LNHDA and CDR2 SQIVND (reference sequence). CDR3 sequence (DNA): TGTGCCAGTAGTATTGGGAGGGGAACGGGGAGCAATCAGCCCCAGCATTTT. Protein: CASSIGRGTGSNQPQHF.

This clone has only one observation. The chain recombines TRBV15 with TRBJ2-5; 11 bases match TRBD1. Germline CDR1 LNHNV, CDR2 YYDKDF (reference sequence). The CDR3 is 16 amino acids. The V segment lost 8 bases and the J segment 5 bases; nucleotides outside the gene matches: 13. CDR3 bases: TGTGCCACCCGACCGGGACAGGGGGTATTCGGGGAGACCCAGTACTTC. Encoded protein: CATRPGQGVFGETQYF.

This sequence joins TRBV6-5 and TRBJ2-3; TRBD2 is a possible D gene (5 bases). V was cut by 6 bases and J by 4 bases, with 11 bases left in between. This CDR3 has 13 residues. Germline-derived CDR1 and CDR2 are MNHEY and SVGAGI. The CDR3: CASRPLGADTQYF. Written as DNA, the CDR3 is TGTGCCAGCAGGCCACTAGGCGCAGATACGCAGTATTTT.

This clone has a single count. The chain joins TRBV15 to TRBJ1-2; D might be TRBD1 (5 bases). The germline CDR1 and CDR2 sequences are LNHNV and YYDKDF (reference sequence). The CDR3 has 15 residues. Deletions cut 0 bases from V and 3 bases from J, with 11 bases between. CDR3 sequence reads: CATSRDLGDYYGYTF. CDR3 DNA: TGTGCCACCAGCAGAGATCTGGGGGACTACTATGGCTACACCTTC.

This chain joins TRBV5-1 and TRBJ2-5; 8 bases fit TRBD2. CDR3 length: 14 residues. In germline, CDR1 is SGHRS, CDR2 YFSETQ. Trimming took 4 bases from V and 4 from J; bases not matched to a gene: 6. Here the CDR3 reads CASSPGGGRETQYF. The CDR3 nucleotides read TGCGCCAGCAGCCCGGGGGGGGGACGAGAGACCCAGTACTTC.

In DNA form, the CDR3 reads TGTGCCAGCAGCAAGACAGCTAACTATGGCTACACCTTC. Its translation: CASSKTANYGYTF. The chain is built from TRBV7-3 and TRBJ1-2; TRBD1 is a possible D gene (5 bases). Germline V gene lookup returns CDR1 SGHTA and CDR2 FQGTGA. The CDR3 loop spans 13 amino acids. Trimming removed 5 bases at V and 0 bases at J, with 7 bases between. Based on the CDR3 plus reference TRBV7-3 and TRBJ1-2, the full variable domain is GAGVSQTPSNKVTEKGKYVELRCDPISGHTALYWYRQSLGQGPEFLIYFQGTGAADDSGLPNDRFFAVRPEGSVSTLKIQRTERGDSAVYLCASSKTANYGYTFGSGTRLTVV.

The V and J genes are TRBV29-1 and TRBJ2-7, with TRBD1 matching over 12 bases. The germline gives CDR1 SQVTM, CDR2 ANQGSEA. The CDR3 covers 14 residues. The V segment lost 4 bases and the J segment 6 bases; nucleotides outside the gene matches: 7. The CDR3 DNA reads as TGCAGCGTTGTGGAGGGGGACAGGGGGCCCGAGCAGTACTTC. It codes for CSVVEGDRGPEQYF.

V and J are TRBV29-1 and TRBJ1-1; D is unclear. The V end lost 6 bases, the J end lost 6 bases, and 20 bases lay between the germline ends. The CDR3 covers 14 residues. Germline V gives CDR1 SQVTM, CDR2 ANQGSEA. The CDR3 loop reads CSVDPGTGRSEAFF. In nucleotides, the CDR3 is TGCAGCGTGGATCCGGGCACCGGGAGATCTGAAGCTTTCTTT.

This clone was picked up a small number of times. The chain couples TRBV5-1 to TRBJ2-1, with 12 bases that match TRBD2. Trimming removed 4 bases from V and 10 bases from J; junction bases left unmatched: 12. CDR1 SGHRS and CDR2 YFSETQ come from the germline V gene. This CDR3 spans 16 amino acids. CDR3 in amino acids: CASSPWASGGAGEQFF. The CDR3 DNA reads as TGCGCCAGCAGCCCCTGGGCTAGCGGGGGGGCCGGGGAGCAGTTCTTC.

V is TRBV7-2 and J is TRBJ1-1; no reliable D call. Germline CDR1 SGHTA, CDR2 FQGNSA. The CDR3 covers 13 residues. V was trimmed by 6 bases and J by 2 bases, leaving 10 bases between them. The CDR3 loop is CASRESVNTEAFF. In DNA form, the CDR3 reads TGTGCCAGCAGGGAGTCAGTTAACACTGAAGCTTTCTTT.

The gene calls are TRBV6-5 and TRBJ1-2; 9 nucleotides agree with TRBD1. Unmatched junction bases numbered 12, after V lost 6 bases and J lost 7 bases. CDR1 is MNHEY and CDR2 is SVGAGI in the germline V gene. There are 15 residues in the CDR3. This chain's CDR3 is CASSQMDRGGGGYTF. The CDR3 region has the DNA TGTGCCAGCAGCCAGATGGACAGGGGTGGAGGTGGCTACACCTTC.

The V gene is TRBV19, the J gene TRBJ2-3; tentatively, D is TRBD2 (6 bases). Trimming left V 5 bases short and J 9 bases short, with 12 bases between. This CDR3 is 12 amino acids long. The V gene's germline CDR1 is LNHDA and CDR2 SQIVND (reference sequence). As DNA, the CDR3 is TGTGCCAGTAGTTCGGGAGCATGGACGCAGTATTTT. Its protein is CASSSGAWTQYF. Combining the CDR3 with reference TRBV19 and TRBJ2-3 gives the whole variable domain DGGITQSPKYLFRKEGQNVTLSCEQNLNHDAMYWYRQDPGQGLRLIYYSQIVNDFQKGDIAEGYSVSREKKESFPLTVTSAQKNPTAFYLCASSSGAWTQYFGPGTRLTVL.

CDR3 in amino acids: CASSQDGAEVQYF. CDR3 nucleotides: TGTGCCAGCAGCCAAGATGGGGCCGAAGTGCAGTACTTC. This chain connects TRBV3-1 (or the pseudogene TRBV3-2) to TRBJ2-7; D perhaps matches TRBD1 (5 bases). CDR3 length equals 13 residues. V gave up 0 bases and J gave up 9 bases, with 12 bases separating them. From germline, CDR1 is LGHDT and CDR2 YNNKEL (reference sequence).

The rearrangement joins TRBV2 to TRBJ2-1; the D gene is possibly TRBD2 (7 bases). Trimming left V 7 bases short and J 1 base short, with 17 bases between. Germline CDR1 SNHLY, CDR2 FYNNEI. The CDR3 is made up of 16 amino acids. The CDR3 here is CASIRDTGGSYNEQFF. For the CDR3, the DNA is TGTGCCAGCATAAGGGACACCGGGGGGTCCTACAATGAGCAGTTCTTC.

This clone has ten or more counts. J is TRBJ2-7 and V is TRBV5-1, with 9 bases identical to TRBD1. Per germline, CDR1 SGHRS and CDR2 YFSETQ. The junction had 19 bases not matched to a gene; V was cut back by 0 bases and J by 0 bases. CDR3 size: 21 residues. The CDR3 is CASSLGFVDRGRRTHSYEQYF. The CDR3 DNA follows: TGCGCCAGCAGCTTGGGATTTGTGGACAGGGGCAGGAGAACTCACTCCTACGAGCAGTACTTC.